This TCR beta chain derives from a study of Graves' ophthalmopathy and Graves' hyperthyroidism. RNA transcripts provided the template for amplifying TCR beta CDR3 regions. An opening RT-PCR round employed HTBI primers and preceded a second-round multiplex PCR. From the multiplex PCR reads, TCRdb called clonotypes with MiXCR, one entry per CDR3 protein. The table shows roughly 500,000 distinct CDR3 sequences, with approximately 15% occurring only once. The CDR3 has 18 residues. V was clipped by 5 bases and J by 3 bases, with 25 bases between them. The germline V gene has CDR1 MNHEY and CDR2 SMNVEV (reference sequence). This clonotype was recorded at least ten times.

The specimen was blood. This TCR derives from a woman aged 25 to 39 with Graves' ophthalmopathy. The chain employs TRBV27 and TRBJ2-5; D is possibly TRBD1 (6 bases). The CDR3 DNA follows: TGTGCCAGCAGTACCTCACCTGAGCCGGGACAAACCAAAGAGACCCAGTACTTC. Translated, it gives CASSTSPEPGQTKETQYF.